Listed here are 30 T cell receptor beta chains from one sample, sequenced in a study of T-cell memory formation after mild COVID-19. TCRdb recomputed calls from the 5' RACE reads with MiXCR, one row per CDR3 protein. Of about 200,000 distinct CDR3 sequences listed, more than 8% were seen once; the top ten hold 3.5%. The sequencing input was PBMCs or a T cell subset sorted from them (not recorded which). The receptors were gathered from a man aged 18 to 35 who had mild COVID-19 (a few samples of this study predate the infection). Cell type and time point are not known.

The chain links TRBV12-3 or TRBV12-4 to TRBJ1-1; 10 positions agree with TRBD1. V lost 7 bases, J lost 5 bases, and 7 bases stayed unmatched. The CDR3 sequence is 14 residues long. Here the CDR3 reads CASTPDRGLTEAFF. The CDR3 nucleotides read TGTGCCAGCACCCCTGACAGGGGGCTAACTGAAGCTTTCTTT.

The chain employs TRBV12-3 or TRBV12-4 and TRBJ1-4; tentative D call: TRBD1 (5 bases). The length of the CDR3 is 14 residues. The V end lost 5 bases, the J end lost 8 bases, and 15 bases lay between the germline ends. CDR3 sequence: CASSRGAGDEKLFF. CDR3 coding DNA: TGTGCCAGCAGTCGCGGTGCGGGGGACGAAAAACTGTTTTTT.

The CDR3: CASSPSGVWETQYF. CDR3 bases: TGTGCCAGCAGTCCCTCGGGAGTCTGGGAGACCCAGTACTTC. The chain employs TRBV6-2 or TRBV6-3 and TRBJ2-5; weak D call: TRBD2 (6 bases). CDR1 is MNHEY, CDR2 SVGEGT, per germline. The CDR3 is made up of 14 amino acids. V lost 5 bases to trimming and J lost 5 bases, with 15 bases between them.

Concerning this clonotype itself: One base away lies a much larger clone, so this may be a sequencing read error. The rearrangement joins TRBV5-1 to TRBJ1-2; D unresolved. Germline CDR1 and CDR2: SGHRS and YFSETQ. Between the trimmed V and J ends, which lost 4 bases and 5 bases, there was a span of 12 bases. The CDR3 sequence is 13 residues long. The CDR3 region is CASSPGWKYGYTF. CDR3 in DNA: TGCGCCAGCAGCCCCGGGTGGAAATATGGCTACACCTTC. Complete variable domain (other parts from reference TRBV5-1 and TRBJ1-2): KAGVTQTPRYLIKTRGQQVTLSCSPISGHRSVSWYQQTPGQGLQFLFEYFSETQRNKGNFPGRFSGRQFSNSRSEMNVSTLELGDSALYLCASSPGWKYGYTFGSGTRLTVV.

V and J are TRBV19 and TRBJ2-1, with D perhaps matching TRBD1 or TRBD2 (7 bases each). This CDR3 region has 15 residues. Trimming removed 7 bases from V and 9 bases from J, with 22 bases in between. Germline V gene sequence: CDR1 LNHDA, CDR2 SQIVND (reference sequence). CDR3 bases: TGTGCCAGTATTCGACAGGGAGCGGGAAACATTGAGCAGTTCTTC. Translated, it gives CASIRQGAGNIEQFF.

This clonotype has more than one count but fewer than ten. This chain connects TRBV12-3 or TRBV12-4 to TRBJ1-1; 8 positions agree with TRBD1. The CDR3 has 16 residues. V trimming: 2 bases; J trimming: 4 bases; junction bases outside the gene matches: 9. The DNA of the CDR3 is TGTGCCAGCAGTTTACGGCAGGGGGCGGTGATCACTGAAGCTTTCTTT. Its protein is CASSLRQGAVITEAFF.

This clonotype was observed a handful of times. This chain connects TRBV6-2 or TRBV6-3 to TRBJ1-2, with TRBD1 matching over 7 bases. Germline CDR1 and CDR2: MNHEY and SVGEGT. The CDR3 runs 13 residues. J was trimmed by 7 bases and V by 2 bases; bases with no gene match: 4. CDR3: CASSYDRVGGYTF. CDR3 coding DNA: TGTGCCAGCAGTTACGACAGGGTCGGTGGCTACACCTTC.

This clonotype was counted only a few times. This rearrangement joins TRBV12-3 or TRBV12-4 to TRBJ2-5, with unresolved D. This CDR3 contains 13 residues. V gave up 8 bases and J gave up 3 bases, with 13 bases separating them. The CDR3 DNA reads as TGTGCCAGCGCTCCACGGCGGAAAGAGACCCAGTACTTC. Its translation: CASAPRRKETQYF.

This clonotype was recorded once. The chain is built from TRBV6-6 and TRBJ2-3, with D perhaps given as TRBD1 or TRBD2 (7 bases each). Deletions cut 4 bases from V and 0 bases from J, with 14 bases between. This CDR3 is 16 amino acids long. Germline lookup yields CDR1 MNHNY and CDR2 SVGAGI (reference sequence). The CDR3 here is CASSLRAGQSTDTQYF. DNA of the CDR3: TGTGCCAGCAGTTTAAGAGCGGGACAGAGCACAGATACGCAGTATTTT.

This clonotype appeared a few times. V usage is TRBV12-3 or TRBV12-4 and J usage is TRBJ1-5; the D is unclear. The CDR3 has 14 residues. Trimming pared 3 bases from V and 6 bases from J, leaving 12 bases between. This CDR3 is CASSFSTATQPQHF. The CDR3 DNA is TGTGCCAGCAGTTTTTCGACCGCCACTCAGCCCCAGCATTTT.

This clonotype has at least ten counts. The V gene is TRBV4-2, the J gene TRBJ2-2; tentative D call: TRBD2 (6 bases). Per the germline V gene, CDR1 is LGHNA and CDR2 is YNFKEQ. This CDR3 has 15 residues. The V and J ends lost 1 base and 4 bases respectively, with 10 bases between them. This chain's CDR3 is CASSQAGVLTGELFF. As DNA, the CDR3 is TGTGCCAGCAGCCAAGCGGGGGTGCTCACCGGGGAGCTGTTTTTT.

The chain couples TRBV12-3 or TRBV12-4 to TRBJ2-3; possibly TRBD1 for D (6 bases). V was shortened by 0 bases and J by 5 bases, with 12 bases between the two germline ends. CDR3 length: 15 residues. CDR3 region: CASSLAHRVRDTQYF. In DNA, the CDR3 is TGTGCCAGCAGTTTAGCGCACAGGGTCCGAGATACGCAGTATTTT.

This sequence joins TRBV18 and TRBJ2-3; the D is unclear. Trimming shortened V by 3 bases and J by 4 bases, and 2 bases separated the two germline ends. This CDR3 is built from 11 residues. Germline CDR1 KGHSH, CDR2 LQKENI. The CDR3 nucleotides read TGTGCCAGCTCACCGTCAGATACGCAGTATTTT. Translating gives CASSPSDTQYF. The full variable domain, completed using reference TRBV18 and TRBJ2-3, is NAGVMQNPRHLVRRRGQEARLRCSPMKGHSHVYWYRQLPEEGLKFMVYLQKENIIDESGMPKERFSAEFPKEGPSILRIQQVVRGDSAAYFCASSPSDTQYFGPGTRLTVL.

V gene TRBV6-2 or TRBV6-3 combines with J gene TRBJ2-1, with D tentatively TRBD1 (5 bases). Germline V gene lookup returns CDR1 MNHEY and CDR2 SVGEGT. The V end lost 0 bases, the J end lost 1 base, and 13 bases lay between the germline ends. The CDR3 is made up of 17 amino acids. The CDR3 DNA follows: TGTGCCAGCAGTTACTCGATTGGGGCAGCATCCTACAATGAGCAGTTCTTC. It codes for CASSYSIGAASYNEQFF.

This clonotype was observed at least ten times. V gene TRBV12-3 or TRBV12-4 combines with J gene TRBJ2-1; 12 bases line up with TRBD2. J gave up 6 bases and V 3 bases, and 3 bases lay outside the gene matches. The CDR3 length is 15 residues. CDR3 sequence reads: CASSLRLAGVNEQFF. The CDR3 bases are TGTGCCAGCAGTTTGAGACTAGCGGGAGTCAATGAGCAGTTCTTC.

This chain joins TRBV4-3 and TRBJ2-7, with D perhaps TRBD1 (6 bases). Germline V gene sequence: CDR1 LGHNA, CDR2 YSLEER. There are 16 residues in the CDR3. V was pared by 0 bases and J by 3 bases, with 15 bases between. This CDR3 is CASSQDLGRGYYEQYV. CDR3 DNA sequence: TGCGCCAGCAGCCAAGATCTCGGCAGGGGATACTACGAGCAGTACGTC.

This clonotype was found a few times. The chain recombines TRBV9 with TRBJ1-5, with TRBD1 as a possible D gene (6 bases). This CDR3 is 16 amino acids long. Germline V CDR1 and CDR2: SGDLS, YYNGEE. The V end was cut by 0 bases, the J end by 2 bases, with 12 bases between. In DNA form, the CDR3 reads TGTGCCAGCAGCGTAGATCCGGGGGCGGGCAATCAGCCCCAGCATTTT. It codes for CASSVDPGAGNQPQHF.

This clonotype came up many times. The V and J genes are TRBV5-6 and TRBJ2-1; possibly TRBD1 for D (6 bases). Between the trimmed V and J ends, which lost 0 bases and 7 bases, there was a span of 8 bases. The germline V gene encodes CDR1 SGHDT and CDR2 YYEEEE. This CDR3 has 13 amino acids. Here the CDR3 reads CASSLDRVNEQFF. CDR3 nucleotide sequence: TGTGCCAGCAGCTTGGACAGGGTGAATGAGCAGTTCTTC.

The rearrangement joins TRBV7-2 to TRBJ1-2, with a weak D call TRBD1 (6 bases). This CDR3 region has 18 residues. V was trimmed by 2 bases and J by 4 bases, leaving 23 bases between them. Per the germline V gene, CDR1 is SGHTA and CDR2 is FQGNSA. The CDR3 sequence: CASSLSGGGGLGSYGYTF. CDR3 DNA sequence: TGTGCCAGCAGCTTATCTGGAGGGGGTGGCTTGGGCAGCTATGGCTACACCTTC.

V usage is TRBV4-1 and J usage is TRBJ1-5, with D uncertain. The germline CDR1 and CDR2 sequences are MGHRA and YSYEKL. V lost 0 bases and J 5 bases, leaving 11 bases between the germline ends. The CDR3 loop spans 15 amino acids. CDR3 loop: CASSQEGYLDQPQHF. CDR3 in DNA: TGCGCCAGCAGCCAAGAGGGGTACCTCGATCAGCCCCAGCATTTT.

There are a few counts of this clonotype. The chain is built from TRBV18 and TRBJ1-5; no definite D call. Trimming took off 5 bases at V and 1 base at J, with 6 bases between the two ends. Germline V CDR1 and CDR2: KGHSH, LQKENI. CDR3 length: 13 amino acids. The CDR3 bases are TGTGCCAGCTCAAAAGGGAGCAATCAGCCCCAGCATTTT. Translated: CASSKGSNQPQHF.

This clonotype has more than one count but fewer than ten. The chain recombines TRBV11-2 with TRBJ2-5; TRBD1 might be the D (6 bases). CDR1 SGHAT and CDR2 FQNNGV come from the germline V gene. The length of the CDR3 is 14 residues. Trimming pared 4 bases from V and 6 bases from J, leaving 15 bases between. The CDR3 sequence is CASSSLQGSQTQYF. Written as DNA, the CDR3 is TGTGCCAGCAGCTCCCTACAGGGCTCCCAGACCCAGTACTTC.

This clonotype was observed a handful of times. V is TRBV28 and J is TRBJ2-7; no firm D call. Germline values: CDR1 MDHEN, CDR2 SYDVKM. This CDR3 contains 11 residues. The V end lost 6 bases, the J end lost 5 bases, and 8 bases lay between the germline ends. The CDR3 sequence is CASRRRHEQYV. The CDR3 nucleotides are TGTGCCAGCAGACGTCGGCACGAGCAGTACGTC.

This clonotype has more than one count but fewer than ten. V and J are TRBV20-1 and TRBJ2-5; the D gene could be TRBD1 or TRBD2 (5 bases each). CDR3 length: 13 residues. CDR1 DFQATT and CDR2 SNEGSKA come from the germline V gene (reference sequence). The V end was cut by 5 bases, the J end by 4 bases, with 14 bases between. The CDR3 reads CSAGGGTVETQYF. The CDR3 DNA sequence: TGCAGTGCTGGGGGTGGAACCGTAGAGACCCAGTACTTC.

The genes are TRBV19 and TRBJ2-7; D perhaps matches TRBD2 (5 bases). This CDR3 is 13 amino acids long. Deletions cut 1 base from V and 2 bases from J, with 6 bases between. Germline V CDR1 and CDR2: LNHDA, SQIVND (reference sequence). CDR3 bases: TGTGCCAGTAGTATAGGGGGAGCCTACGAGCAGTACTTC. This encodes CASSIGGAYEQYF.

The chain links TRBV6-6 to TRBJ2-7; 8 bases line up with TRBD2. The CDR3 totals 12 residues. CDR1 is MNHNY and CDR2 is SVGAGI in the germline V gene (reference sequence). The junction had 6 bases not matched to a gene; V was cut back by 4 bases and J by 10 bases. CDR3 in amino acids: CASSSGGRDQYF. For the CDR3, the DNA is TGTGCCAGCAGTTCGGGGGGGAGGGACCAGTACTTC.

The V gene is TRBV5-4, the J gene TRBJ2-5; D perhaps matches TRBD2 (6 bases). Trimming took 5 bases from V and 5 from J, leaving 19 bases between them. The CDR3 is 15 residues long. CDR1 is SGHNT, CDR2 YYREEE, per germline (reference sequence). The CDR3 spells CASRGGGSAWETQYF. The DNA of the CDR3 is TGTGCCAGCAGGGGGGGAGGATCGGCCTGGGAGACCCAGTACTTC.

This sequence joins TRBV5-1 and TRBJ1-1; D call uncertain. In germline, CDR1 is SGHRS, CDR2 YFSETQ. The CDR3 spans 13 residues. The V gene lost 0 bases and the J gene lost 3 bases, with 6 bases spanning the gap. The CDR3 bases are TGCGCCAGCAGCTTGGACATTTACACTGAAGCTTTCTTT. Amino acids: CASSLDIYTEAFF.

This clonotype was counted only a few times. The chain couples TRBV4-2 to TRBJ1-2; D gene ambiguous. The CDR3 length is 15 residues. Between the trimmed V and J ends, which lost 0 bases and 4 bases, there was a span of 12 bases. Germline CDR1 LGHNA, CDR2 YNFKEQ. The CDR3 nucleotides are TGTGCCAGCAGCCAAGATCTTTCTGCGAGCTATGGCTACACCTTC. It codes for CASSQDLSASYGYTF.

This clonotype was observed once. The J gene is TRBJ2-7, the V gene TRBV4-1; a weak D match, TRBD1 (6 bases). With 4 bases removed from V and 1 base from J, the gap between germline ends came to 11 bases. The V gene's germline CDR1 is MGHRA and CDR2 YSYEKL. This CDR3 is built from 14 residues. CDR3 residues: CASSPWDKSYEQYV. CDR3 DNA sequence: TGCGCCAGCAGCCCGTGGGACAAGTCCTACGAGCAGTACGTC.